The 32 T cell receptor beta chains reported below all come from one sample, sequenced in a study of T cell clonality in common variable immunodeficiency. Measured with immunoSEQ multiplex PCR; TCRdb has only the in-frame clones, and not every one. This set yields about 44,000 clones and no singletons; the top ten hold about 10%. Sequencing was carried out using peripheral blood mononuclear cells. The receptors here all came from a person aged 18 to 70 in good health.

This clone was counted many times. Read sequence stops 3 residues before the CDR3 end, and the germline J gene provides the missing end. The gene calls are TRBV7-2 and TRBJ2-3; D gene ambiguous. The germline gives CDR1 SGHTA, CDR2 FQGNSA. CDR3 length equals 12 residues. V was pared by 1 base and J by 5 bases, with 4 bases between. The sequenced CDR3 bases are TGTGCCAGCAGCTTAGATAGAGATACG. Translating it yields CASSLDRDT. The full CDR3 sequence reads CASSLDRDTQYF.

This clone came up many times. Read data end 3 residues before the CDR3 end; the end is taken from the germline J gene. The chain has TRBV15 and TRBJ1-3; 9 nucleotides line up with TRBD1. Germline V gene lookup returns CDR1 LNHNV and CDR2 YYDKDF (reference sequence). The CDR3 spans 15 residues. The junction had 4 bases not matched to a gene; V was cut back by 5 bases and J by 2 bases. The DNA read from the CDR3 is TGTGCCACCAGCTCGTACAGGGGGCCTGGAAACACC. Residues: CATSSYRGPGNT. The entire CDR3 protein is CATSSYRGPGNTIYF.

In this sample, this clone turned up many times. CDR3 DNA (partial): TGTGCCAGCAGTGACTCCGGCGGCGGG. As protein: CASSDSGGG. The whole CDR3 region reads CASSDSGGGAFF. The chain combines TRBV6-4 with TRBJ1-1; D not certain. The CDR3 end is not reached by the read, which stops 3 residues before it; the germline J gene fills it in. Germline CDR1 is MRHNA and CDR2 is SNTAGT. The CDR3 is 12 amino acids.

In its sample, this clone was seen many times. The read falls 3 residues short of the CDR3 end, and the missing part is taken from the germline J gene. The chain recombines TRBV7-2 with TRBJ2-7, with a tentative D call TRBD2 (5 bases). CDR1 is SGHTA, CDR2 FQGNSA, per germline. Trimming took 4 bases from V and 3 from J, leaving 16 bases between them. The CDR3 contains 15 residues. CDR3 DNA (partial): TGTGCCAGCAGCTCGAGGGTTACTGACGGCTACGAG. Translated: CASSSRVTDGYE. The whole CDR3 sequence is CASSSRVTDGYEQYF. The complete variable domain, with remaining parts taken from reference TRBV7-2 and TRBJ2-7, reads GAGVSQSPSNKVTEKGKDVELRCDPISGHTALYWYRQSLGQGLEFLIYFQGNSAPDKSGLPSDRFSAERTGGSVSTLTIQRTQQEDSAVYLCASSSRVTDGYEQYFGPGTRLTVT.

Ten or more counts support this clone. The DNA ends 3 residues before the CDR3 does, and the rest of the CDR3 is filled in from the germline J gene. The V and J genes are TRBV20-1 and TRBJ1-4; possible D gene TRBD1, 5 bases. Between the trimmed V and J ends, which lost 3 bases and 5 bases, there was a span of 16 bases. Germline lookup yields CDR1 DFQATT and CDR2 SNEGSKA (reference sequence). The length of the CDR3 is 15 residues. The DNA read from the CDR3 is TGCAGTGCTAGGAACCCCCGGCAGGGAAATGAAAAA. It encodes CSARNPRQGNEK. The whole CDR3 sequence is CSARNPRQGNEKLFF.

This clone was seen ten or more times. The CDR3 end lies 3 residues beyond the end of the read and is filled in from the germline J gene. This chain joins TRBV5-4 and TRBJ2-2; 7 bases agree with TRBD2. The J segment lost 3 bases and the V segment lost 5 bases, leaving 7 bases of the junction unmatched. CDR1 SGHNT and CDR2 YYREEE come from the germline V gene (reference sequence). The CDR3 runs to 15 residues. This CDR3 is CASSTGGTYTGELFF. The CDR3 bases that were read are TGTGCCAGCAGTACGGGGGGAACATACACCGGGGAG. Variable domain in full (rest from reference TRBV5-4 and TRBJ2-2): ETGVTQSPTHLIKTRGQQVTLRCSSQSGHNTVSWYQQALGQGPQFIFQYYREEENGRGNFPPRFSGLQFPNYSSELNVNALELDDSALYLCASSTGGTYTGELFFGEGSRLTVL.

This clone was detected ten times or more. The read gets to within 3 residues of the CDR3 end, and the germline J gene fills in the rest. V usage is TRBV18 and J usage is TRBJ1-1; the match to TRBD1 covers 9 bases. This CDR3 has 14 residues. The germline CDR1 and CDR2 sequences are KGHSH and LQKENI. The V and J ends lost 5 bases and 4 bases, in that order; junction bases with no gene match: 5. The covered CDR3 bases are TGTGCCAGCTCAGAAACAGGGGGCGGCACTGAA. This codes for CASSETGGGTE. The entire CDR3 protein reads CASSETGGGTEAFF.

This clone has a count of ten or more. Read coverage stops 3 residues before the CDR3 terminus; the germline J gene supplies the remainder. The chain combines TRBV7-2 with TRBJ2-6; tentative D call: TRBD1 (5 bases). Looked up from germline, CDR1 is SGHTA and CDR2 is FQGNSA. CDR3 length equals 15 residues. The V gene lost 5 bases and the J gene lost 1 base, with 9 bases spanning the gap. CDR3 loop: CASSHSGSGANVLTF. Partial CDR3 DNA: TGTGCCAGCAGCCACTCAGGGTCTGGGGCCAACGTC.

This clone has a count of ten or more. The CDR3 end falls 3 residues outside the read, so it is completed with the germline J gene. The chain recombines TRBV7-8 with TRBJ2-7; D is undetermined. Germline V gene data show CDR1 as SGHVS and CDR2 as FQNEAQ. The V gene lost 5 bases and the J gene lost 2 bases, with 4 bases spanning the gap. CDR3 length: 11 amino acids. The CDR3 loop is CASSPTYEQYF. The part of the CDR3 DNA that was read is TGTGCCAGCAGCCCAACCTACGAG.

This clone has a count of ten or more. The read stops 3 residues short of the end of the CDR3; the missing end is completed from the germline J gene. The chain employs TRBV2 and TRBJ2-1, with a possible D match to TRBD1 (5 bases). CDR1 and CDR2 (germline): SNHLY, FYNNEI. This CDR3 is 11 amino acids long. Trimming took off 9 bases at V and 5 bases at J, with 8 bases between the two ends. The DNA read from the CDR3 is TGTGCCAGTAGACAGAACAATGAG. This encodes CASRQNNE. The full CDR3 sequence reads CASRQNNEQFF.

This clone was detected ten times or more. Coverage ceases 3 residues before the CDR3 finishes, and the germline J gene fills in the end. J is TRBJ2-7 and V is TRBV5-1; D gene uncertain. The germline CDR1 and CDR2 sequences are SGHRS and YFSETQ. Trimming left V 1 base short and J 5 bases short, with 10 bases between. This CDR3 comprises 13 residues. Here the CDR3 reads CASSLQWADEQYF. Partial CDR3 DNA: TGCGCCAGCAGCTTGCAATGGGCCGACGAG.

This clone was counted many times. CDR3 in amino acids: CASSPGQGTYEQYF. The sequenced CDR3 bases are TGTGCCAGTAGTCCGGGACAGGGAACCTACGAG. V and J are TRBV19 and TRBJ2-7; 9 bases fit TRBD1. Read data end 3 residues before the CDR3 end; the end is taken from the germline J gene. This CDR3 has 14 amino acids. Looked up from germline, CDR1 is LNHDA and CDR2 is SQIVND (reference sequence). Trimming removed 5 bases from V and 2 bases from J; junction bases left unmatched: 4.

This clone was detected ten times or more. Read data end 3 residues before the CDR3 end; the end is taken from the germline J gene. The rearrangement uses TRBV7-8 and TRBJ2-7, with D maybe TRBD1 (5 bases). Deletions cut 0 bases from V and 1 base from J, with 13 bases between. In germline, CDR1 is SGHVS, CDR2 FQNEAQ. This CDR3 spans 16 amino acids. CDR3 residues: CASSLAVIGASYEQYF. The part of the CDR3 DNA that was read is TGTGCCAGCAGCTTAGCGGTTATAGGGGCTTCCTACGAG. Complete variable domain (other parts from reference TRBV7-8 and TRBJ2-7): GAGVSQSPRYKVAKRGQDVALRCDPISGHVSLFWYQQALGQGPEFLTYFQNEAQLDKSGLPSDRFFAERPEGSVSTLKIQRTQQEDSAVYLCASSLAVIGASYEQYFGPGTRLTVT.

This clone was seen repeatedly, ten times or more. Incomplete CDR3 DNA: TGTGCCAGCGGGGAAGGCAATCAGCCC. Translating it yields CASGEGNQP. The complete CDR3 sequence is CASGEGNQPQHF. This rearrangement joins TRBV19 to TRBJ1-5, with D hard to call. The read is 3 residues too short to cover the CDR3 end, so that end is filled in from the germline J gene. Germline V gives CDR1 LNHDA, CDR2 SQIVND (reference sequence). With 9 bases removed from V and 2 bases from J, the gap between germline ends came to 8 bases. CDR3 size: 12 residues.

Comments on this clone: Read data end 3 residues before the CDR3 end; the end is taken from the germline J gene. The rearrangement links TRBV7-9 to TRBJ2-5; TRBD1 is a possible D gene (5 bases). The CDR3 has 14 amino acids. Germline V gives CDR1 SEHNR, CDR2 FQNEAQ (reference sequence). Deletions cut 3 bases from V and 1 base from J, with 9 bases between. Incomplete CDR3 DNA: TGTGCCAGCAGCTTGCGTGACAGCCAAGAGACC. This translates into CASSLRDSQET. The full CDR3 sequence reads CASSLRDSQETQYF.

At least ten counts were recorded for this clone. The CDR3 sequence is CASSSQGVRGYTF. Partial CDR3 DNA: TGTGCCAGCAGCTCACAGGGGGTGAGGGGC. This chain joins TRBV7-8 and TRBJ1-2, with 8 bases aligning to TRBD1. Read data end 3 residues before the CDR3 end; the end is taken from the germline J gene. Germline CDR1 is SGHVS and CDR2 is FQNEAQ. The length of the CDR3 is 13 residues.

Many counts were recorded for this clone. The DNA read from the CDR3 is TGCAGCGCTCGGACAGGGGGGTCCTACGAG. It translates to CSARTGGSYE. In full, the CDR3 is CSARTGGSYEQYF. V and J are TRBV29-1 and TRBJ2-7, with 10 bases identical to TRBD1. The read gets to within 3 residues of the CDR3 end, and the germline J gene fills in the rest. Germline V gene data show CDR1 as SQVTM and CDR2 as ANQGSEA. The length of the CDR3 is 13 residues. V was clipped by 7 bases and J by 1 base; unmatched bases: 4.

The table lists this clone with many counts. Coverage ceases 3 residues before the CDR3 finishes, and the germline J gene fills in the end. The V call is TRBV20-1, the J call TRBJ1-5; no reliable D call. From germline, CDR1 is DFQATT and CDR2 SNEGSKA (reference sequence). The CDR3 is made up of 15 amino acids. V lost 6 bases, J lost 0 bases, and 15 bases lay in between. CDR3 bases read: TGCAGTGCCGTCGGTGCAGGCTATAGCAATCAGCCC. It is translated as CSAVGAGYSNQP. From start to end, the CDR3 is CSAVGAGYSNQPQHF.

This clone was seen at least ten times. The sequence runs out 3 residues before the end of the CDR3; the remainder is reconstructed from the germline J gene. The J gene is TRBJ2-3, the V gene TRBV18; D ambiguous. V was trimmed by 3 bases and J by 1 base, leaving 11 bases between them. This CDR3 has 15 residues. The germline V gene has CDR1 KGHSH and CDR2 LQKENI. This CDR3 is CASSPPSRGTDTQYF. Incomplete CDR3 DNA: TGTGCCAGCTCACCCCCCTCCCGGGGCACAGATACG.

This clone was counted at least ten times. Coverage ceases 3 residues before the CDR3 finishes, and the germline J gene fills in the end. The chain employs TRBV5-8 and TRBJ1-6; no clear D gene. V lost 7 bases and J 0 bases, leaving 11 bases between the germline ends. The germline gives CDR1 SGHTS, CDR2 YDEGEE. The CDR3 runs to 15 residues. The CDR3 loop reads CASAPSASYNSPLHF. Partial CDR3 DNA: TGTGCCAGCGCTCCCAGCGCCTCCTATAATTCACCC. Full variable domain (remainder filled in from reference TRBV5-8 and TRBJ1-6): EAGVTQSPTHLIKTRGQQATLRCSPISGHTSVYWYQQALGLGLQFLLWYDEGEERNRGNFPPRFSGRQFPNYSSELNVNALELEDSALYLCASAPSASYNSPLHFGNGTRLTVT.

This clone was observed many times. The CDR3 end is not reached by the read, which stops 3 residues before it; the germline J gene fills it in. This chain uses TRBV11-2 with TRBJ1-2, with 10 bases that match TRBD1. This CDR3 contains 15 residues. The trim removed 4 bases at V and 4 bases at J, leaving 6 bases unmatched. Germline CDR1 reads SGHAT; CDR2 reads FQNNGV. CDR3 DNA, as far as it was read: TGTGCCAGCAGCTCGGGACAGGGGCAGGCCTATGGC. Translation gives CASSSGQGQAYG. In full, the CDR3 is CASSSGQGQAYGYTF.

This clone showed up many times. The CDR3 region is CASSSFTGVFSGANVLTF. The sequenced part of the CDR3 DNA is TGTGCCAGCAGCTCGTTTACAGGGGTTTTTTCTGGGGCCAACGTC. This sequence joins TRBV7-3 and TRBJ2-6, with TRBD1 matching over 7 bases. The read falls 3 residues short of the CDR3 end, and the missing part is taken from the germline J gene. Germline CDR1 reads SGHTA; CDR2 reads FQGTGA. J gave up 1 base and V 4 bases, and 10 bases lay outside the gene matches. The CDR3 spans 18 residues. Full variable domain (rest looked up from reference TRBV7-3 and TRBJ2-6): GAGVSQTPSNKVTEKGKYVELRCDPISGHTALYWYRQSLGQGPEFLIYFQGTGAADDSGLPNDRFFAVRPEGSVSTLKIQRTERGDSAVYLCASSSFTGVFSGANVLTFGAGSRLTVL.

In this sample, this clone turned up many times. The read gets to within 3 residues of the CDR3 end, and the germline J gene fills in the rest. The chain couples TRBV5-4 to TRBJ1-4, with a possible D match to TRBD1 (5 bases). Trimming removed 4 bases from V and 1 base from J, with 8 bases in between. The CDR3 is 14 amino acids. Germline loops: CDR1 SGHNT, CDR2 YYREEE (reference sequence). This CDR3 reads CASSPQGTNEKLFF. CDR3 DNA (partial): TGTGCCAGCAGCCCCCAGGGAACTAATGAAAAA.

At least ten counts were recorded for this clone. Read sequence stops 3 residues before the CDR3 end, and the germline J gene provides the missing end. The V gene is TRBV5-1, the J gene TRBJ1-1, with D perhaps matching TRBD1 (6 bases). The CDR3 is 14 residues long. Germline-derived CDR1 and CDR2 are SGHRS and YFSETQ. Trimming stripped 4 bases from V and 5 bases from J, with 15 bases between. The CDR3 sequence: CASSATVRGTEAFF. The CDR3 DNA, read in part, is TGCGCCAGCAGCGCGACAGTTAGGGGGACTGAA.

This clone occurred many times. The CDR3 end falls 3 residues outside the read, so it is completed with the germline J gene. The rearrangement links TRBV6-2 or TRBV6-3 to TRBJ2-5; maybe TRBD1 (5 bases). The CDR3 has 12 residues. With 7 bases removed from V and 5 bases from J, the gap between germline ends came to 11 bases. Germline CDR1 is MNHEY and CDR2 is SVGEGT. This CDR3 reads CASMEGAETQYF. CDR3 DNA (partial): TGTGCCAGCATGGAAGGGGCCGAGACC.

This clone has a count of ten or more. The missing CDR3 end, 3 residues past where the read stops, is filled in from the germline J gene. The V call is TRBV5-1, the J call TRBJ1-2; D uncertain. The CDR3 sequence is 13 residues long. Germline V gene lookup returns CDR1 SGHRS and CDR2 YFSETQ. With 0 bases removed from V and 4 bases from J, the gap between germline ends came to 7 bases. The CDR3 DNA, read in part, is TGCGCCAGCAGCTTGGAAGGTGTCTATGGC. Translating it yields CASSLEGVYG. The CDR3 as a whole reads CASSLEGVYGYTF.

The sample holds many counts of this clone. The CDR3 sequence: CASSTRGPTEAFF. The CDR3 bases that were read are TGTGCCAGTAGTACCAGGGGGCCCACTGAA. The chain couples TRBV19 to TRBJ1-1; TRBD1 agrees at 8 bases. Read sequence stops 3 residues before the CDR3 end, and the germline J gene provides the missing end. J was trimmed by 4 bases and V by 4 bases; bases with no gene match: 2. Germline loops: CDR1 LNHDA, CDR2 SQIVND (reference sequence). The CDR3 has 13 residues.

This clone was seen many times. The DNA ends 3 residues before the CDR3 does, and the rest of the CDR3 is filled in from the germline J gene. V is TRBV29-1 and J is TRBJ2-1, with D possibly being TRBD1 (5 bases). Trimming left V 3 bases short and J 6 bases short, with 15 bases between. The CDR3 consists of 14 residues. Germline V gene sequence: CDR1 SQVTM, CDR2 ANQGSEA. The covered CDR3 bases are TGCAGCGTTGATGGCGCGGCAGGGCCCAATGAG. Encoded protein: CSVDGAAGPNE. The CDR3, in full, reads CSVDGAAGPNEQFF.

This clone was seen only a few times. The observed sequence ends 3 residues before the CDR3 terminus, with the missing tail filled in from the germline J gene. The genes are TRBV2 and TRBJ2-1, with 10 bases fitting TRBD1. CDR1 is SNHLY and CDR2 is FYNNEI in the germline V gene. J gave up 6 bases and V 3 bases, and 2 bases lay outside the gene matches. The CDR3 consists of 14 residues. The CDR3 DNA, read in part, is TGTGCCAGCAGTGAGGGACAGGGGTTCAATGAG. Translation: CASSEGQGFNE. The whole CDR3 is CASSEGQGFNEQFF.

This clone has a count of ten or more. The read halts 3 residues ahead of the CDR3 end, with the missing end drawn from the germline J gene. The chain carries TRBV9 and TRBJ2-7; 14 bases map to TRBD2. The CDR3 contains 19 residues. CDR1 and CDR2 from the germline V gene are SGDLS and YYNGEE. V shed 3 bases and J 0 bases; nucleotides not matched to a gene: 11. CDR3 sequence: CASSAPGLAGDGGSYEQYF. CDR3 DNA, as far as it was read: TGTGCCAGCAGCGCTCCGGGACTAGCGGGAGACGGCGGCTCCTACGAG.

This clone has a count of ten or more. The CDR3 extends 3 residues past the end of the read, so its final part is completed from the germline J gene. The chain joins TRBV7-6 to TRBJ1-1, with D unresolved. The CDR3 spans 13 residues. The V and J ends lost 5 bases and 1 base respectively, with 8 bases between them. Germline V gene data show CDR1 as SGHVS and CDR2 as FNYEAQ. The part of the CDR3 DNA that was read is TGTGCCAGCAGCCTACAGCAGAACACTGAA. Translating it yields CASSLQQNTE. The whole CDR3 region reads CASSLQQNTEAFF.

About this clone: From the germline J gene comes the end of the CDR3, since the read stops 3 residues before it. V and J are TRBV20-1 and TRBJ1-2, with D hard to call. The CDR3 length is 15 residues. In germline, CDR1 is DFQATT, CDR2 SNEGSKA (reference sequence). The sequenced CDR3 bases are TGCAGTGCTAGCCCGGGGAGCGGGGAGTCCTACGAC. It is translated as CSASPGSGESYD. The complete CDR3 protein is CSASPGSGESYDYTF.